The 18 T cell receptor beta chains presented below share a single source sample, sequenced in a study of siplizumab effects on memory and regulatory T cells. Clones were read by immunoSEQ multiplex PCR, and TCRdb kept only the in-frame ones, dropping some. The data show about 99,000 clones, about 93% seen once. The specimen was Tregs sorted from blood. These receptors all stem from a human donor in good health.

This chain joins TRBV5-1 and TRBJ1-2, with a weak D call TRBD1 (6 bases). V gave up 0 bases and J gave up 4 bases, with 13 bases separating them. CDR3 size: 15 residues. Germline CDR1 and CDR2: SGHRS and YFSETQ. The CDR3: CASSLVRGQSYGYTF. The CDR3, as DNA: TGCGCCAGCAGCTTGGTTCGGGGGCAGAGCTATGGCTACACCTTC.

The chain recombines TRBV5-4 with TRBJ1-1, with unresolved D. Trimming left V 0 bases short and J 6 bases short, with 3 bases between. This CDR3 has 11 residues. Germline values: CDR1 SGHNT, CDR2 YYREEE (reference sequence). CDR3 sequence reads: CASSLGPEAFF. CDR3 nucleotide sequence: TGTGCCAGCAGCTTGGGGCCTGAAGCTTTCTTT.

Remarks on this clone: This sample also contains other DNA sequences that code for the same CDR3. The chain combines TRBV29-1 with TRBJ2-7, with D perhaps being TRBD1 or TRBD2 (5 bases each). V lost 3 bases to trimming and J lost 3 bases, with 9 bases between them. The CDR3 loop spans 12 amino acids. Germline CDR1 and CDR2: SQVTM and ANQGSEA. CDR3 sequence reads: CSVEGPNYEQYF. DNA of the CDR3: TGCAGCGTTGAGGGACCGAACTACGAGCAGTACTTC.

V is TRBV29-1 and J is TRBJ1-4, with TRBD1 matching 8 bases. V dropped 8 bases and J dropped 7; count of bases not matched to a gene: 9. This CDR3 comprises 13 residues. The V gene's germline CDR1 is SQVTM and CDR2 ANQGSEA. The CDR3 DNA follows: TGCAGCCCTACAGGGGGTCCTGGTGAAAAACTGTTTTTT. Translated, it gives CSPTGGPGEKLFF.

This chain uses TRBV7-9 with TRBJ2-7; the match to TRBD2 covers 8 bases. Trimming removed 3 bases from V and 2 bases from J; junction bases left unmatched: 3. Germline CDR1 and CDR2: SEHNR and FQNEAQ (reference sequence). The CDR3 contains 14 residues. The CDR3 nucleotides read TGTGCCAGCAGCTTTAGCGGGACCACCTACGAGCAGTACTTC. This sequence encodes CASSFSGTTYEQYF. Filled out from reference TRBV7-9 and TRBJ2-7, the complete variable domain reads DTGVSQNPRHKITKRGQNVTFRCDPISEHNRLYWYRQTLGQGPEFLTYFQNEAQLEKSRLLSDRFSAERPKGSFSTLEIQRTEQGDSAMYLCASSFSGTTYEQYFGPGTRLTVT.

V gene TRBV27 combines with J gene TRBJ1-1, with D hard to call. Trimming cost V 6 bases and J 1 base, with 12 bases left between them. Germline CDR1 and CDR2: MNHEY and SMNVEV (reference sequence). CDR3 length: 14 residues. The CDR3 sequence: CASRARSSNTEAFF. The CDR3 nucleotides are TGTGCCAGCAGGGCCCGGAGTTCGAACACTGAAGCTTTCTTT.

The CDR3, as DNA: TGCGCCAGCAGCCCCGACCCTCGCTATGGCTACACCTTC. Protein sequence: CASSPDPRYGYTF. This chain uses TRBV4-1 with TRBJ1-2; D remains unclear. V gave up 4 bases and J gave up 4 bases, with 10 bases separating them. From germline, CDR1 is MGHRA and CDR2 YSYEKL. The CDR3 runs 13 residues.

The rearrangement joins TRBV18 to TRBJ1-4; 8 nucleotides match TRBD1. CDR3 length equals 15 residues. From germline, CDR1 is KGHSH and CDR2 LQKENI. The junction had 1 base not matched to a gene; V was cut back by 2 bases and J by 2 bases. The CDR3: CASSPRQGTNEKLFF. The CDR3 nucleotides read TGTGCCAGCTCACCAAGACAGGGGACTAATGAAAAACTGTTTTTT. The entire variable domain, with the rest obtained from reference TRBV18 and TRBJ1-4, is as follows: NAGVMQNPRHLVRRRGQEARLRCSPMKGHSHVYWYRQLPEEGLKFMVYLQKENIIDESGMPKERFSAEFPKEGPSILRIQQVVRGDSAAYFCASSPRQGTNEKLFFGSGTQLSVL.

On this clone itself: This sample includes further DNA sequences coding for the same CDR3. The CDR3 is CASSRGNQPQHF. CDR3 DNA sequence: TGTGCCAGCTCACGCGGTAATCAGCCCCAGCATTTT. The gene calls are TRBV18 and TRBJ1-5; no clear D. Germline V gene data show CDR1 as KGHSH and CDR2 as LQKENI. V dropped 4 bases and J dropped 4 bases, with 5 bases sitting between them. This CDR3 is built from 12 residues.

The genes are TRBV18 and TRBJ2-7; TRBD1 might be the D (6 bases). Germline V gene lookup returns CDR1 KGHSH and CDR2 LQKENI. The germline V and J ends were trimmed by 3 bases and 3 bases, with 9 bases remaining between them. This CDR3 comprises 13 residues. The CDR3 nucleotides read TGTGCCAGCTCACCTGGACAGCTCTACGAGCAGTACTTC. Protein product: CASSPGQLYEQYF.

This rearrangement joins TRBV6-6 to TRBJ2-1; TRBD2 might be the D (6 bases). The CDR3 is 14 residues long. CDR1 and CDR2 from the germline V gene are MNHNY and SVGAGI (reference sequence). Trimming cost V 6 bases and J 4 bases, with 13 bases left between them. CDR3 amino acids: CASRLALIYNEQFF. The CDR3 DNA is TGTGCCAGCAGGCTAGCGTTGATTTACAATGAGCAGTTCTTC.

The CDR3 nucleotides are TGCGCCAGCAGGGGACTAGCGGGGAAGAATGAGCAGTTCTTC. The encoded protein is CASRGLAGKNEQFF. V and J are TRBV10-2 and TRBJ2-1; 13 bases line up with TRBD2. CDR1 WSHSY and CDR2 SAAADI come from the germline V gene. Losses at the gene ends were 6 bases for V and 7 bases for J; bases not matched to a gene: 3. The CDR3 is made up of 14 amino acids.

This clone was detected once. The chain carries TRBV12-5 and TRBJ2-2, with unresolved D. Germline lookup yields CDR1 LGHNT and CDR2 FRNRAP. This CDR3 comprises 16 residues. V dropped 0 bases and J dropped 3 bases, with 11 bases sitting between them. CDR3 nucleotide sequence: TGTGCTAGTGGTTTGGTCGGCCGGTCGGACACCGGGGAGCTGTTTTTT. This sequence encodes CASGLVGRSDTGELFF.

The genes are TRBV4-2 and TRBJ2-3; 8 bases match TRBD2. J lost 7 bases, V lost 0 bases, and 6 bases had no gene match. Germline V gives CDR1 LGHNA, CDR2 YNFKEQ. The CDR3 contains 15 residues. Here the CDR3 reads CASSQEASGGYTQYF. The CDR3 DNA sequence: TGTGCCAGCAGCCAAGAGGCCAGCGGGGGTTATACGCAGTATTTT.

The chain joins TRBV5-5 to TRBJ2-7, with 8 positions matching TRBD1. The CDR3 sequence is 15 residues long. Trimming removed 5 bases from V and 2 bases from J; junction bases left unmatched: 9. CDR1 and CDR2 (germline): SGHKS, YYEKEE (reference sequence). CDR3 coding DNA: TGTGCCAGCAGTCTCCAGGGGGCCGTGCCCTACGAGCAGTACTTC. Its translation: CASSLQGAVPYEQYF.

The chain joins TRBV10-3 to TRBJ2-3; 8 bases are shared with TRBD1. Germline V CDR1 and CDR2: ENHRY, SYGVKD. The CDR3 length is 13 residues. V shed 11 bases and J 4 bases; nucleotides not matched to a gene: 8. In DNA, the CDR3 is TGTGCCTCCCGGACAGGGACGGCAGATACGCAGTATTTT. It yields the protein CASRTGTADTQYF.

This sequence joins TRBV12-2 and TRBJ1-6. TRBV12-2 corresponds to a pseudogene. The CDR3 runs 17 residues. In DNA, the CDR3 is TGTGCAAGTCGCTTAGCGTGGGTAGGGTCTCCTAATTCACCCCTCCACTTT. This translates into CASRLAWVGSPNSPLHF.

J is TRBJ2-3 and V is TRBV7-2; 9 bases fit TRBD2. J gave up 10 bases and V 4 bases, and 6 bases lay outside the gene matches. Germline V gives CDR1 SGHTA, CDR2 FQGNSA. This CDR3 is built from 13 residues. The CDR3 DNA reads as TGTGCCAGCAGCTGGGGACTAGCTGCTGCGCAGTATTTT. The encoded protein is CASSWGLAAAQYF.